The next 3 T cell receptor beta chains were all read from a single sample in a study of CD8 T cells in Susac syndrome. It was with random hexamers that roughly 0.5 to 1 ug RNA was reverse transcribed. From the immunoSEQ multiplex PCR reads, TCRdb called clonotypes with MiXCR, one entry per CDR3 protein. The sample holds about 160,000 distinct CDR3 sequences, approximately 94% seen once. Sequencing used CD4+ T cells from PBMCs. The receptors originated from a human donor with multiple sclerosis.

This chain links TRBV5-6 with TRBJ2-2; unclear D gene. This CDR3 comprises 16 residues. Germline V gene data show CDR1 as SGHDT and CDR2 as YYEEEE. V was shortened by 3 bases and J by 13 bases, with 25 bases between the two germline ends. The CDR3 loop reads CASSSSEEHTGFGLFF. Here the CDR3 DNA reads TGTGCCAGCAGCTCGAGCGAGGAGCACACCGGTTTCGGGCTGTTTTTT.

J is TRBJ1-1 and V is TRBV20-1; D uncertain. Trimming pared 2 bases from V and 1 base from J, leaving 8 bases between. The CDR3 totals 13 residues. CDR1 and CDR2 from the germline V gene are DFQATT and SNEGSKA (reference sequence). The CDR3: CSARWVWNTEAFF. The CDR3 DNA follows: TGCAGTGCTAGATGGGTGTGGAACACTGAAGCTTTCTTT.

This rearrangement joins TRBV7-3 to TRBJ2-1, with TRBD1 matching over 7 bases. Germline V gene sequence: CDR1 SGHTA, CDR2 FQGTGA. The ends lost 2 bases at V and 8 bases at J; junction bases unmatched: 9. This CDR3 comprises 15 residues. The CDR3 loop is CASSLDRDRNDEQFF. The CDR3 coding sequence is TGTGCCAGCAGCTTAGACCGGGACAGAAACGATGAGCAGTTCTTC. Variable domain in full (rest from reference TRBV7-3 and TRBJ2-1): GAGVSQTPSNKVTEKGKYVELRCDPISGHTALYWYRQSLGQGPEFLIYFQGTGAADDSGLPNDRFFAVRPEGSVSTLKIQRTERGDSAVYLCASSLDRDRNDEQFFGPGTRLTVL.